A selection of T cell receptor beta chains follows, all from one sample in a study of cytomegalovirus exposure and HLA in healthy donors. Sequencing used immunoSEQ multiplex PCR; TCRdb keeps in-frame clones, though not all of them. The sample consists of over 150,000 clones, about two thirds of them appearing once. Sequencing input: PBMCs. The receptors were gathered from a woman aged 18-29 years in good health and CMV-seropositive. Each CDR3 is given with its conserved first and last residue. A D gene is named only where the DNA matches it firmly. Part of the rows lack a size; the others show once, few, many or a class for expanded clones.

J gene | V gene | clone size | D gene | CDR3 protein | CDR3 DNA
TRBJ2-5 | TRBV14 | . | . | CASSQDPNQGQETQYF | TGTGCCAGCAGCCAAGATCCGAACCAGGGGCAGGAGACCCAGTACTTC
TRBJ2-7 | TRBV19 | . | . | CASSESTTSTYEQYF | TGTGCCAGTAGTGAATCAACCACTAGTACCTACGAGCAGTACTTC
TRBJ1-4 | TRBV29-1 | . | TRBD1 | CSVSPHDRAGEKLFF | TGCAGCGTTTCTCCCCACGACAGGGCGGGGGAAAAACTGTTTTTT
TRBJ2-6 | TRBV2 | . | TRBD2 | CASSENGAGAPGANVLTF | TGTGCCAGCAGTGAGAATGGAGCGGGGGCCCCCGGGGCCAACGTCCTGACTTTC
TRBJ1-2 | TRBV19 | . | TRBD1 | CASSQGVGARYGYTF | TGTGCCAGTAGCCAGGGGGTGGGGGCTCGGTATGGCTACACCTTC
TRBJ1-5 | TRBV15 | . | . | CATSSTGYSNQPQHF | TGTGCCACCAGCAGCACAGGATATAGCAATCAGCCCCAGCATTTT
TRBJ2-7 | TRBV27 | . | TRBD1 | CASSPTTGIPSYEQYF | TGTGCCAGCAGTCCCACGACAGGGATTCCCTCCTACGAGCAGTACTTC
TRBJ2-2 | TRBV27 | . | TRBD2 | CASSWGSGGRNTGELFF | TGTGCCAGCAGTTGGGGTAGCGGGGGGAGGAACACCGGGGAGCTGTTTTTT
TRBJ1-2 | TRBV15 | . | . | CATNPDRPNYGYTF | TGTGCCACCAACCCGGACAGACCGAACTATGGCTACACCTTC
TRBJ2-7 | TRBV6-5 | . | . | CASSDRLTPYEQYF | TGTGCCAGCAGTGACAGGTTAACCCCCTACGAGCAGTACTTC
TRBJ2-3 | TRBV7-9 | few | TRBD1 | CASSLLRGQGKTDTQYF | TGTGCCAGCAGCCTCCTGAGGGGACAGGGAAAAACAGATACGCAGTATTTT
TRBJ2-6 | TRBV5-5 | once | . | CASSLQVPFSGANVLTF | TGTGCCAGCAGCCTACAGGTCCCCTTCTCTGGGGCCAACGTCCTGACTTTC
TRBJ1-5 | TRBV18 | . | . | CASSSRQWGQNQPQHF | TGTGCCAGCTCAAGCCGACAGTGGGGTCAAAATCAGCCCCAGCATTTT
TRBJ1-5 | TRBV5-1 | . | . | CASSLADGQPQHF | TGCGCCAGCAGCTTGGCTGACGGGCAGCCCCAGCATTTT
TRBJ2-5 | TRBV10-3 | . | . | CAIKGGVGAVSQYF | TGTGCCATCAAAGGGGGAGTTGGGGCCGTCTCGCAGTACTTC
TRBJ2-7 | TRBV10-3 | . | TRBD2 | CAISDPSLGREGPHLYEQYF | TGTGCCATCAGTGACCCGAGTCTGGGGCGGGAGGGCCCCCACCTCTACGAGCAGTACTTC
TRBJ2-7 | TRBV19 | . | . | CASSIGGGGAYEQYF | TGTGCCAGTAGTATAGGCGGGGGCGGTGCCTACGAGCAGTACTTC
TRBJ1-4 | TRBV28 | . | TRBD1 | CASDDRGTNEKLFF | TGTGCCAGCGACGACAGGGGAACTAATGAAAAACTGTTTTTT
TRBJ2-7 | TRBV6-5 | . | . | CASSYSGGPYEQYF | TGTGCCAGCAGTTACTCAGGCGGCCCCTACGAGCAGTACTTC
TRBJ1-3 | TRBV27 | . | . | CASSPNQRRNTIYF | TGTGCCAGCAGTCCTAACCAGCGAAGAAACACCATATATTTT
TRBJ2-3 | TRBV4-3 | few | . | CASSQGSGYTDTQYF | TGCGCCAGCAGCCAAGGTAGCGGTTACACAGATACGCAGTATTTT
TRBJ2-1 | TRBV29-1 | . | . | CSVERRGSYNEQFF | TGCAGCGTTGAAAGGCGGGGCTCCTACAATGAGCAGTTCTTC
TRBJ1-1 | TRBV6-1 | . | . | CASTTSDGRNTEAFF | TGTGCCAGCACAACCTCAGATGGTCGGAACACTGAAGCTTTCTTT
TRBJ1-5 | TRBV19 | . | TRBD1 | CASSLGQVGNQPQHF | TGTGCCAGTAGTTTAGGACAGGTGGGCAATCAGCCCCAGCATTTT
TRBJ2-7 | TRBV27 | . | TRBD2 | CASRGLAGSLDEQYF | TGTGCCAGCAGGGGACTAGCGGGGAGTCTCGACGAGCAGTACTTC
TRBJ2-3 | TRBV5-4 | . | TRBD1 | CASSLPRQGAPSTDTQYF | TGTGCCAGCAGCTTACCAAGACAGGGGGCGCCTAGCACAGATACGCAGTATTTT
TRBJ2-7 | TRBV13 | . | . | CASSLPPTPGYEQYF | TGTGCCAGCAGCCTTCCACCGACACCTGGCTACGAGCAGTACTTC
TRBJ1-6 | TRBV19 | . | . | CASRVGQYSYNSPLHF | TGTGCCAGTAGGGTGGGGCAGTACTCCTATAATTCACCCCTCCACTTT
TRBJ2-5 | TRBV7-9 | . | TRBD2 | CASSLGSGGETQYF | TGTGCCAGCAGCTTAGGATCGGGGGGAGAGACCCAGTACTTC
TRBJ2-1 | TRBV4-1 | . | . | CASSQQDRSYNEQFF | TGCGCCAGCAGCCAGCAGGATCGCTCCTACAATGAGCAGTTCTTC
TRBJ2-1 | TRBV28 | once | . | CASTNPAYGNEQFF | TGTGCCAGCACTAACCCTGCATATGGCAATGAGCAGTTCTTC
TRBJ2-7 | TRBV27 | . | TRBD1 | CASSSGQGHYEQYF | TGTGCCAGCAGTTCGGGACAGGGACACTACGAGCAGTACTTC
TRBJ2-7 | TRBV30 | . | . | CAWFNLYGAQHEQYF | TGTGCCTGGTTCAACTTATATGGGGCGCAGCACGAGCAGTACTTC
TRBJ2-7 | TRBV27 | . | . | CASSSRTSTYGQYF | TGTGCCAGCAGTTCTCGGACAAGTACCTACGGGCAGTACTTC
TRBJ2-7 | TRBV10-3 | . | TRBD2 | CAISEILAGVGRGYEQYF | TGTGCCATCAGTGAGATCCTAGCGGGAGTTGGACGCGGATACGAGCAGTACTTC
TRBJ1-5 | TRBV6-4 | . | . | CASRGGGLSNQPQHF | TGTGCCAGCAGAGGGGGTGGGTTAAGCAATCAGCCCCAGCATTTT
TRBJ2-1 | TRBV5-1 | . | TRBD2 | CASWPGLAGGSEQFF | TGCGCCAGCTGGCCGGGACTAGCGGGAGGCAGTGAGCAGTTCTTC
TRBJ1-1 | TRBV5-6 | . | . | CASSFSDTEAFF | TGTGCCAGCAGCTTTTCGGACACTGAAGCTTTCTTT
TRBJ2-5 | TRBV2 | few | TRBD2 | CATGGLAGGQETQYF | TGTGCCACAGGAGGACTAGCGGGGGGCCAAGAGACCCAGTACTTC
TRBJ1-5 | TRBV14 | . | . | CASSPAGKGWQPQHF | TGTGCCAGCAGCCCCGCCGGGAAGGGATGGCAGCCCCAGCATTTT
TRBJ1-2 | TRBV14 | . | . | CASSQHQGSDGYTF | TGTGCCAGCAGCCAACACCAAGGGAGTGATGGCTACACCTTC
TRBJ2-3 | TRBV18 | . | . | CASSPEGLQGDTQYF | TGTGCCAGCTCACCAGAGGGGCTGCAGGGGGATACGCAGTATTTT
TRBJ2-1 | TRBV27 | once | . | CASSLVGQVLEQFF | TGTGCCAGCAGTTTAGTAGGACAAGTTTTAGAGCAGTTCTTC
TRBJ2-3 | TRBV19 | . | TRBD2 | CASSSGGAVTQYF | TGTGCCAGTAGTAGCGGGGGAGCGGTTACGCAGTATTTT
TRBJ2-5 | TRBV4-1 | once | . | CASSQGEVLRGSETQYF | TGCGCCAGCAGCCAAGGAGAAGTCTTGCGGGGTTCGGAGACCCAGTACTTC
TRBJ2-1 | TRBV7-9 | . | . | CASSPTDYNEQFF | TGTGCCAGCAGTCCGACAGACTACAATGAGCAGTTCTTC